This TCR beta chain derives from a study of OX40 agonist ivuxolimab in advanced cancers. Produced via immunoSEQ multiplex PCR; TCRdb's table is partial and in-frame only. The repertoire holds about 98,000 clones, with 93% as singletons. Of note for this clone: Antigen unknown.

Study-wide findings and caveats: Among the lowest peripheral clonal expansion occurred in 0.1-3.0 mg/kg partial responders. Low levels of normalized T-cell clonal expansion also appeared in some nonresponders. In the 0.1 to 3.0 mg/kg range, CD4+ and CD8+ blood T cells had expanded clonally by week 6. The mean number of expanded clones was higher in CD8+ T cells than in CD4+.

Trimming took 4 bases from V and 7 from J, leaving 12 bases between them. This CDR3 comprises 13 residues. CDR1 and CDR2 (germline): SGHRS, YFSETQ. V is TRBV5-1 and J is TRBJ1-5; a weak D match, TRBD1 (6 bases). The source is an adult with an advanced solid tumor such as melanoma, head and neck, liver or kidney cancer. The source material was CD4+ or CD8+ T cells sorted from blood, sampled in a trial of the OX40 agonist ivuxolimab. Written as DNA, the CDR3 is TGCGCCAGCAGCATACAGGGAGGACAGCCCCAGCATTTT. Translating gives CASSIQGGQPQHF.